This T cell receptor beta chain was captured by sequencing in a study of blood T cell repertoires in COVID-19. The wider study: From the United States, Italy and Spain came samples of acute and convalescent COVID-19.

In the authors' workflow: Researchers report that nucleated cell counts were estimated from reference gene primer amplification. Some clones are missing from TCRdb's copy, which holds only in-frame ones; the method was immunoSEQ multiplex PCR. V and J calls and clone size come straight from that table; D and trimming were deduced from the DNA. Among under 200,000 clones listed, around 87% were seen once. The CDR3 loop spans 13 amino acids. Germline V gene sequence: CDR1 SGHAT, CDR2 FQNNGV. V was trimmed by 4 bases and J by 4 bases, leaving 10 bases between them. What was sequenced was peripheral blood. The chain is built from TRBV11-2 and TRBJ1-1, with a tentative D call TRBD1 (5 bases). The clonotype comes from a woman in her 70s with COVID-19, enrolled during active disease. The DNA of the CDR3 is TGTGCCAGCAGCTCTCAGGGTGGCACTGAAGCTTTCTTT. Its translation is CASSSQGGTEAFF.